The following is a TCR beta chain sequence with its context. The target antigen is unknown. This record comes from a study of T cell responses to AZD1222 COVID-19 vaccine. Analysis merged second doses at about 4 or about 12 weeks. Study-level results: Clonal diversity may have been underestimated, and the donors were mostly white British, with more females than males.

CDR3 size: 15 residues. Trimming took off 0 bases at V and 4 bases at J, with 12 bases between the two ends. Per germline, CDR1 MGHRA and CDR2 YSYEKL. The method was immunoSEQ multiplex PCR; TCRdb's version includes in-frame clones alone and lacks a portion of them. Found here are 250,000 to 300,000 clones, around 92% of them singletons; the top ten hold roughly 0.5%. The sequence derives from an adult who received the AZD1222 COVID-19 vaccine. Sample: peripheral blood, taken 28 days after the second AZD1222 dose. The chain joins TRBV4-1 to TRBJ1-2; D may be TRBD1 (5 bases). Here the CDR3 reads CASSQDRGEGYGYTF. The DNA for the CDR3 is TGCGCCAGCAGCCAAGATCGGGGGGAGGGCTATGGCTACACCTTC.